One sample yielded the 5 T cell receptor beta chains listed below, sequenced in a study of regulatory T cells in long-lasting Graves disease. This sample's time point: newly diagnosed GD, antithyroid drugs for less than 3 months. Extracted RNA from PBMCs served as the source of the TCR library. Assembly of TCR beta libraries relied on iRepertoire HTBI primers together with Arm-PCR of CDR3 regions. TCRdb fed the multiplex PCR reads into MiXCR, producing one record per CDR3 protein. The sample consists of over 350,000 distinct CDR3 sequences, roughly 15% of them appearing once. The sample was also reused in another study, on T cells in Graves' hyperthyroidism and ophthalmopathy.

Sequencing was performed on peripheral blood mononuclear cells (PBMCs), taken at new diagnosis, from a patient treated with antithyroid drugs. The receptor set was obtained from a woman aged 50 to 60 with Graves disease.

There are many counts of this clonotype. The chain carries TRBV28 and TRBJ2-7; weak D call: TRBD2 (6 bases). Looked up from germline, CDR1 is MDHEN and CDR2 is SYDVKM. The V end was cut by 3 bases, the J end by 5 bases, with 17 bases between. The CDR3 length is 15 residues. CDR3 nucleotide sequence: TGTGCCAGCAGTTTTCCCGCGCGGGACCTCGACGAGCAGTACTTC. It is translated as CASSFPARDLDEQYF.

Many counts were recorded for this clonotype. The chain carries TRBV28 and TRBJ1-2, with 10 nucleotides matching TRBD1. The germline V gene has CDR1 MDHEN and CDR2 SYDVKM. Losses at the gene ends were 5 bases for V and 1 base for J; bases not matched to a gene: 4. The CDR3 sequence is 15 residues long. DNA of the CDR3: TGTGCCAGCAGTACGACAGGGGGCGTTAACTATGGCTACACCTTC. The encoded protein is CASSTTGGVNYGYTF.

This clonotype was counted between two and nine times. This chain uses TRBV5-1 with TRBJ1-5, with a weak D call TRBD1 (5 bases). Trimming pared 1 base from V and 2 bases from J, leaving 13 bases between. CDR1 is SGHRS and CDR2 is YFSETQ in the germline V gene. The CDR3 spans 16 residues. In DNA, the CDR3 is TGCGCCAGCAGCTTGTCAGGGAGCGGCGGCAATCAGCCCCAGCATTTT. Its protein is CASSLSGSGGNQPQHF.

The CDR3 protein is CASSYLSIQYF. The DNA for the CDR3 is TGTGCCAGCAGTTACCTTAGCATTCAGTACTTC. V and J are TRBV6-5 and TRBJ2-4; the D is unclear. V dropped 2 bases and J dropped 9 bases, with 5 bases sitting between them. The CDR3 is 11 amino acids. CDR1 and CDR2 (germline): MNHEY, SVGAGI.

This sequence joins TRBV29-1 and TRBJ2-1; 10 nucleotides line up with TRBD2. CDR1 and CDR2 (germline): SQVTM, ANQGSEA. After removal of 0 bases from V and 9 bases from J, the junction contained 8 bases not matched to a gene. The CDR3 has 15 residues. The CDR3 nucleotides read TGCAGCGTTGAAGAACGATCTAGCGGGAGTGTTGAGCAGTTCTTC. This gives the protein CSVEERSSGSVEQFF.